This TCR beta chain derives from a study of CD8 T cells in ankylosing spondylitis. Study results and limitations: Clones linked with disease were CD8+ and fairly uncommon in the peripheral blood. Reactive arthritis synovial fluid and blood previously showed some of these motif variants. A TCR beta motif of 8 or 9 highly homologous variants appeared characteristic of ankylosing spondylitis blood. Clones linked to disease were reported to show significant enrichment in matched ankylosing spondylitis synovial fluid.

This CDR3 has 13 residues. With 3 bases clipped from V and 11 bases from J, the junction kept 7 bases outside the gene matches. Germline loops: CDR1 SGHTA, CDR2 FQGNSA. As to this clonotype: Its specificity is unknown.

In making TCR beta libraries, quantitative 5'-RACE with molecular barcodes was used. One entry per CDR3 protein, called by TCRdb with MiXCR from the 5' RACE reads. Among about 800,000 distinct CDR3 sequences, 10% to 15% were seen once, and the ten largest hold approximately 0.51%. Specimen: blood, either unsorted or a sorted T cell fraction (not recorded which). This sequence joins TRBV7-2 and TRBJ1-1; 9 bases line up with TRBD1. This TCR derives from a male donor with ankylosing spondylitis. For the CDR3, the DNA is TGTGCCAGCAGCTTCATGGACAGGGGACCGGCTTTCTTT. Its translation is CASSFMDRGPAFF.